This T cell receptor (beta chain) came from a study of blood T cell repertoires in COVID-19. Per germline, CDR1 SGHTA and CDR2 FQGNSA. V was clipped by 1 base and J by 3 bases, with 13 bases between them. The CDR3 extends over 16 amino acids. Original methodology: By means of reference gene primer amplification, nucleated cell counts were estimated. Some clones are missing from TCRdb's copy, which holds only in-frame ones; the method was immunoSEQ multiplex PCR. The V and J calls and clone size were taken over from that table, and D and trimming were inferred from the DNA. The sample holds approximately 240,000 clones, 80% to 90% seen once.

This rearrangement joins TRBV7-2 to TRBJ1-5; D possibly corresponds to TRBD1 (5 bases). The source of this sequence is a woman in her forties or fifties in a cohort exposed to, infected with or recovered from COVID-19 (not recorded which). Sequencing was carried out using PBMCs or T cells enriched from blood (not recorded which). CDR3 sequence: CASSLGPGGANQPQHF. In DNA, the CDR3 is TGTGCCAGCAGCTTAGGGCCGGGCGGGGCCAATCAGCCCCAGCATTTT. Filled out from reference TRBV7-2 and TRBJ1-5, the complete variable domain reads GAGVSQSPSNKVTEKGKDVELRCDPISGHTALYWYRQSLGQGLEFLIYFQGNSAPDKSGLPSDRFSAERTGGSVSTLTIQRTQQEDSAVYLCASSLGPGGANQPQHFGDGTRLSIL.